The clone carrying this TCR beta chain was seen more than once but under ten times. This entry belongs to a study of shared T cell receptors in the human thymus. Libraries were prepared by immunoSEQ multiplex PCR; TCRdb keeps only in-frame clonotypes and omits some of them. This sample yields 700,000 or so clones, of which roughly 85% are seen a single time; 0.008% to 0.011% belongs to the top ten. Separately, the same data were catalogued under a study of human thymus T cells. According to that study: Infants served as donors; they were healthy and Finnish and were having corrective surgery for congenital heart defects. Thymus specimens were resections from corrective heart surgery. Seemingly biased V and J gene usage marked thymic and blood repertoires. Related research found strongly overlapping thymic repertoires in unrelated individuals.

The clonotype comes from a girl in the first two years of life with a congenital heart defect. What was sequenced was thymocytes.

The CDR3 nucleotides read TGTGCCAGCAGTACCAGGGTAGGTTCCTATGGCTACACCTTC. This translates into CASSTRVGSYGYTF. The chain uses TRBV28 and TRBJ1-2; a possible D gene is TRBD1 (5 bases). The V end was cut by 5 bases, the J end by 4 bases, with 14 bases between. This CDR3 has 14 amino acids. The germline CDR1 and CDR2 sequences are MDHEN and SYDVKM.